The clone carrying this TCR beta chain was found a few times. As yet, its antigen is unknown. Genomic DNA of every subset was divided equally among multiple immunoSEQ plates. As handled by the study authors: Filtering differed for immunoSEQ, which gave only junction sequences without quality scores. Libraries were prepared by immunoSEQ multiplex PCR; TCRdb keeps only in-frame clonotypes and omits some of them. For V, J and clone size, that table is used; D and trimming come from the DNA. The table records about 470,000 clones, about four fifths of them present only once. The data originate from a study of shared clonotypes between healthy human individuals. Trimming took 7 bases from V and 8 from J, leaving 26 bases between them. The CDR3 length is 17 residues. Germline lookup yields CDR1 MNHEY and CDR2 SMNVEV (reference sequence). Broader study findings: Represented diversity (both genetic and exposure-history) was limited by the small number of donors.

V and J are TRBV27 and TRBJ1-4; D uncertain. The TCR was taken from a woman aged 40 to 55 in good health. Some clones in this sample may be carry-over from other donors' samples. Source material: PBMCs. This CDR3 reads CASTRTHSVLGREKLFF. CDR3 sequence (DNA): TGTGCCAGCACCCGGACTCATTCGGTCCTCGGCCGGGAAAAACTGTTTTTT.